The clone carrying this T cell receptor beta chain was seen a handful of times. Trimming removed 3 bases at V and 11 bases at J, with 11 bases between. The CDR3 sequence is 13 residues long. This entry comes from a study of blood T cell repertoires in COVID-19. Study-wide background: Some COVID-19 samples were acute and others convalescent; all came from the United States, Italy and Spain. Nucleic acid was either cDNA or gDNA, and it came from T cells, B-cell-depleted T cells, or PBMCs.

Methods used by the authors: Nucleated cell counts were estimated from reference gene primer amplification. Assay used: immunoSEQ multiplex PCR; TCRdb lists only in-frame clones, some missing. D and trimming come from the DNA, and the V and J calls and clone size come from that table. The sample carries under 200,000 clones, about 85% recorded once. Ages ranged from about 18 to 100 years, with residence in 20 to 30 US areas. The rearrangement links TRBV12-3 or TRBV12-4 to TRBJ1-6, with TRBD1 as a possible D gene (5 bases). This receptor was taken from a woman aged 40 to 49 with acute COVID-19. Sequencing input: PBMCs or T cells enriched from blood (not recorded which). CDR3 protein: CASSLAGGAPLHF. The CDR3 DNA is TGTGCCAGCAGTTTGGCCGGGGGGGCACCCCTCCACTTT.